This TCR beta chain was sequenced in a study of T-cell reconstitution after alpha-beta-depleted transplantation in children. Whole-study results and caveats: Among T cells one year after transplant, newly produced cells accounted for most counts and diversity. By about two months after transplant, alpha-beta T cells reportedly arose from several hundred graft clones that had expanded.

This clonotype was picked up many times. Its antigen is unknown. The authors prepared the TCRbeta library with unique molecular identifiers. Using its own MiXCR run on the PCR reads, TCRdb lists one record per CDR3 protein. Of about 290,000 distinct CDR3 sequences detected, almost 8% appear once; the ten largest clones hold approximately 9.6%. From germline, CDR1 is SGHVS and CDR2 FQNEAQ. V lost 6 bases to trimming and J lost 2 bases, with 17 bases between them. The length of the CDR3 is 15 residues. The specimen comprised peripheral blood, sampled 360 days after TCRalphabeta/CD19-depleted stem cell transplant. J is TRBJ2-7 and V is TRBV7-8; D is possibly TRBD1 (5 bases). The source is a female patient aged 2-15 years who had a stem cell transplant for Fanconi anemia, so the T cells may come from the graft donor. The CDR3 DNA reads as TGTGCCAGCAGACAGGTGGGCAGGGCGCCCTACGAGCAGTACTTC. Protein sequence: CASRQVGRAPYEQYF.